Listed below are T cell receptor beta chains from one sample, sequenced in a study of T cells in Graves' hyperthyroidism and ophthalmopathy. Using its own MiXCR run on the multiplex PCR reads, TCRdb lists one record per CDR3 protein. Among fewer than 400,000 distinct CDR3 sequences listed, just under 25% were seen once. The sample consisted of blood. The receptor source for this set is a man aged 50-60 years with Graves' hyperthyroidism. Each CDR3 is given with its conserved first and last residue. A D gene is named only where the DNA matches it firmly. Some rows have no size entry. The others give once, few or many, or a class for an expanded clone.

CDR3 protein | CDR3 DNA | D gene | J gene | V gene | clone size
CASIYRDNSNQPQHF | TGTGCCAGCATCTACCGGGACAATAGCAATCAGCCCCAGCATTTT | NA | TRBJ1-5 | TRBV6-1 | once
CSASYTMNTEAFF | TGCAGCGCCTCCTACACCATGAACACTGAAGCTTTCTTT | NA | TRBJ1-1 | TRBV29-1 | NA
CASSLKGTDTQYF | TGTGCCAGCAGCTTAAAGGGCACAGATACGCAGTATTTT | NA | TRBJ2-3 | TRBV7-3 | many
CASSLAGGRTGELFF | TGTGCCAGCTCTTTAGCGGGAGGACGCACCGGGGAGCTGTTTTTT | TRBD2 | TRBJ2-2 | TRBV28 | few
CASNLEPSSYNEQFF | TGTGCCAGCAACTTAGAGCCTAGCTCCTACAATGAGCAGTTCTTC | NA | TRBJ2-1 | TRBV7-2 | NA
CATSDFTAGETQYF | TGTGCCACCAGTGATTTTACAGCGGGAGAGACCCAGTACTTC | NA | TRBJ2-5 | TRBV24-1 | NA
CATSDRSGRGNTGELFF | TGTGCCACCAGTGACCGTAGCGGGAGGGGGAACACCGGGGAGCTGTTTTTT | TRBD2 | TRBJ2-2 | TRBV24-1 | few
CASSQESQDTQYF | TGTGCCAGCAGCCAAGAGTCACAAGATACGCAGTATTTT | NA | TRBJ2-3 | TRBV3-1 | few
CASRNSRIRNTEAFF | TGTGCCAGCAGAAATTCTAGGATAAGAAACACTGAAGCTTTCTTT | NA | TRBJ1-1 | TRBV12-3/TRBV12-4 | NA
CASSLQAGNTGELLF | TGTGCCAGCAGTTTGCAGGCAGGGAACACCGGGGAGCTGCTTTTT | NA | TRBJ2-2 | TRBV28 | few
CASRGAIEQFF | TGTGCCAGCAGGGGAGCAATCGAGCAGTTCTTC | NA | TRBJ2-1 | TRBV2 | many
CASSLGGASYNEQFF | TGTGCCAGCAGCTTAGGTGGCGCTTCCTACAATGAGCAGTTCTTC | NA | TRBJ2-1 | TRBV12-3/TRBV12-4 | many
CASSPQGSSYNEQFF | TGTGCCAGCAGTCCTCAGGGGAGCTCCTACAATGAGCAGTTCTTC | NA | TRBJ2-1 | TRBV6-1 | many
CASSYSGQQTYEQYF | TGTGCCAGCAGTTACTCGGGACAGCAGACCTACGAGCAGTACTTC | TRBD1 | TRBJ2-7 | TRBV6-6 | few
CSPMTGFPDTQYF | TGCAGTCCCATGACAGGTTTCCCAGATACGCAGTATTTT | NA | TRBJ2-3 | TRBV20-1 | NA
CASSVGGASGRNEQYF | TGTGCCAGCAGCGTAGGTGGGGCTAGCGGGAGGAACGAGCAGTACTTC | TRBD2 | TRBJ2-7 | TRBV9 | NA
CASGVGGGSSETQYF | TGTGCCAGCGGCGTCGGGGGGGGAAGTAGCGAGACCCAGTACTTC | TRBD2 | TRBJ2-5 | TRBV28 | many
CASSLTGREGTQYF | TGTGCCAGCAGCTTAACAGGCAGAGAGGGAACGCAGTATTTT | NA | TRBJ2-3 | TRBV7-8 | many
CASRPLAGVEYEQYF | TGCGCCAGCAGGCCCCTAGCGGGAGTTGAGTACGAGCAGTACTTC | TRBD2 | TRBJ2-7 | TRBV5-1 | few
CASSEYNSPGNTEAFF | TGCGCCAGCAGTGAATACAACTCACCTGGCAACACTGAAGCTTTCTTT | NA | TRBJ1-1 | TRBV10-1 | once
CASSRGGFGNQPQHF | TGTGCCAGCAGCCGTGGGGGCTTTGGCAATCAGCCCCAGCATTTT | NA | TRBJ1-5 | TRBV27 | NA
CASTLRGNYEQYF | TGTGCCAGCACCCTGCGGGGAAACTACGAGCAGTACTTC | NA | TRBJ2-7 | TRBV2 | many
CASSLTKSPLHF | TGTGCCAGCAGCTTGACAAAATCACCCCTCCACTTT | NA | TRBJ1-6 | TRBV7-9 | many
CSASRGLETQYF | TGCAGTGCGTCTAGGGGGCTTGAGACCCAGTACTTC | TRBD1 | TRBJ2-5 | TRBV20-1 | NA
CASSPVRGSGEQYF | TGTGCCAGCAGCCCCGTGAGGGGTTCGGGCGAGCAGTACTTC | NA | TRBJ2-7 | TRBV3-1 | few
CASSWGHPNEQFF | TGCGCCAGCAGCTGGGGACACCCTAATGAGCAGTTCTTC | NA | TRBJ2-1 | TRBV5-1 | NA
CASSLARLKPANEQFF | TGTGCCAGCAGCTTAGCCCGACTCAAACCAGCCAATGAGCAGTTCTTC | NA | TRBJ2-1 | TRBV7-6 | NA
CASRGTLGTVSSYEQYF | TGTGCCAGCAGAGGAACCCTCGGGACGGTGAGCTCCTACGAGCAGTACTTC | NA | TRBJ2-7 | TRBV28 | many
CASSLPRLETQYF | TGTGCCAGCAGTTTGCCGAGATTGGAGACCCAGTACTTC | NA | TRBJ2-5 | TRBV28 | NA
CASSPWRANEQFF | TGTGCCAGCAGTCCCTGGAGGGCCAATGAGCAGTTCTTC | NA | TRBJ2-1 | TRBV28 | NA
CASSQIPGTETYNEQFF | TGTGCCAGCAGCCAAATTCCCGGGACGGAGACCTACAATGAGCAGTTCTTC | NA | TRBJ2-1 | TRBV14 | NA
CASSQAGAYEQYF | TGTGCCAGCAGCCAAGCGGGAGCCTACGAGCAGTACTTC | NA | TRBJ2-7 | TRBV3-1 | many
CASSQDRSGSIGDTQYF | TGCGCCAGCAGCCAAGACCGAAGCGGGAGCATTGGTGATACGCAGTATTTT | TRBD2 | TRBJ2-3 | TRBV4-1 | NA
CATSDFEGSYGYTF | TGTGCCACCAGTGATTTCGAGGGGTCCTATGGCTACACCTTC | NA | TRBJ1-2 | TRBV24-1 | NA
CVSSLAGTSGYNEQFF | TGTGTCAGCAGCTTAGCCGGGACTAGCGGGTACAATGAGCAGTTCTTC | TRBD2 | TRBJ2-1 | TRBV7-2 | NA
CASSLRTGGLSYEQYF | TGCGCCAGCAGCTTGAGGACGGGGGGCCTCTCCTACGAGCAGTACTTC | NA | TRBJ2-7 | TRBV5-1 | NA
CASSGDRDTEAFF | TGTGCCAGCAGTGGGGACAGGGACACTGAAGCTTTCTTT | TRBD1 | TRBJ1-1 | TRBV6-1 | many
CASRGSYYGYTF | TGTGCCAGCAGGGGGAGTTACTATGGCTACACCTTC | NA | TRBJ1-2 | TRBV12-3/TRBV12-4 | few
CASRFRPGYSEQFF | TGTGCCAGCCGCTTCCGACCCGGCTACAGTGAGCAGTTCTTC | NA | TRBJ2-1 | TRBV2 | NA
CASSEVPGSGNTIYF | TGTGCCAGCAGTGAAGTGCCAGGGAGTGGAAACACCATATATTTT | NA | TRBJ1-3 | TRBV6-1 | NA
CASRQNSNQPQHF | TGCGCCAGCCGACAGAATAGCAATCAGCCCCAGCATTTT | NA | TRBJ1-5 | TRBV5-1 | many
CASSGGPLADNSPLHF | TGTGCCAGCAGTGGGGGGCCTCTCGCGGATAATTCACCCCTCCACTTT | NA | TRBJ1-6 | TRBV12-3/TRBV12-4 | few
CASSQEGTGSYEQYF | TGTGCCAGCAGCCAAGAAGGGACAGGCTCCTACGAGCAGTACTTC | TRBD1 | TRBJ2-7 | TRBV3-1 | many
CASRAPSGTGANCGYTF | TGTGCCAGCAGAGCCCCGTCTGGGACAGGGGCAAACTGTGGCTACACCTTC | TRBD1 | TRBJ1-2 | TRBV6-1 | NA
CASTPTITGELFF | TGTGCCAGCACCCCGACCATCACCGGGGAGCTGTTTTTT | NA | TRBJ2-2 | TRBV9 | once
CASSLQNLNGETQYF | TGTGCCAGCAGTTTACAAAATCTTAACGGGGAGACCCAGTACTTC | NA | TRBJ2-5 | TRBV12-3/TRBV12-4 | many
CASSPEKIGEQYF | TGTGCCAGCTCACCAGAAAAAATAGGGGAGCAGTACTTC | NA | TRBJ2-7 | TRBV18 | many
CASTTEHNQPQHF | TGTGCCAGCACTACAGAACACAATCAGCCCCAGCATTTT | NA | TRBJ1-5 | TRBV6-1 | NA
CANSRAGGSSYEQYF | TGTGCCAACAGTAGAGCGGGAGGGAGCTCCTACGAGCAGTACTTC | TRBD2 | TRBJ2-7 | TRBV27 | once
CASRLPGGDTQYF | TGTGCCAGCAGACTCCCCGGGGGGGATACGCAGTATTTT | TRBD2 | TRBJ2-3 | TRBV6-1 | few
CASSHQREANHEQFF | TGTGCCAGCAGTCACCAGCGGGAGGCCAACCACGAGCAGTTCTTC | TRBD2 | TRBJ2-1 | TRBV6-1 | NA
CASSELAGPHNEQFF | TGTGCCAGCAGCGAACTAGCGGGACCCCACAATGAGCAGTTCTTC | TRBD2 | TRBJ2-1 | TRBV7-8 | NA